Described below is a single T cell receptor beta chain sequence and its context. The antigen is unknown. This entry belongs to a study of regulatory T cells. General study points: Hydrophobic residues at CDR3 positions 6 and 7 were enriched in conventional CD4+ T cells of CD3G-deficient patients. Regulatory T cells showed the strongest V-J pair restriction and V/J gene skewing among patient repertoires.

Patients, 2 to 39 years old, had expanded memory T-cell proportions. Amplification used 52 TRBV primers and 13 TRBJ primers. Clones were read by immunoSEQ multiplex PCR, and TCRdb kept only the in-frame ones, dropping some. The sample includes 20,000 to 25,000 clones, over 75% of them seen just once. The CDR3 loop spans 14 amino acids. Losses at the gene ends were 6 bases for V and 2 bases for J; bases not matched to a gene: 5. Per the germline V gene, CDR1 is MNHNS and CDR2 is SASEGT. The sample comprised conventional CD4+ T cells sorted from blood. The TCR comes from a child under 18 with CD3G deficiency. The chain joins TRBV6-1 to TRBJ1-2; 8 positions match TRBD1. The CDR3 loop reads CASRSRQGNYGYTF. The CDR3 DNA is TGTGCCAGCAGGTCACGACAGGGGAACTATGGCTACACCTTC.